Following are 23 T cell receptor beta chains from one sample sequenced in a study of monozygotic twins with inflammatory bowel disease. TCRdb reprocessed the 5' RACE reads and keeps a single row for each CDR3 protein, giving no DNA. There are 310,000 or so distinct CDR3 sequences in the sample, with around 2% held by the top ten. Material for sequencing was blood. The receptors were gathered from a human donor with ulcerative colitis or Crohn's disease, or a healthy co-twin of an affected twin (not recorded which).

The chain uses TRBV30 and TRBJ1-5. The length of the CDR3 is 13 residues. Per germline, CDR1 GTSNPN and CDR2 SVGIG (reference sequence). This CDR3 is CAWSGHDSQPQHF.

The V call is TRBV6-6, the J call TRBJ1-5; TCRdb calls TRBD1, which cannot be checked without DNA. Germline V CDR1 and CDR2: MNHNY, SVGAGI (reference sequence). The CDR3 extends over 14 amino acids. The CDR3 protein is CASRYTGLWEPQHF.

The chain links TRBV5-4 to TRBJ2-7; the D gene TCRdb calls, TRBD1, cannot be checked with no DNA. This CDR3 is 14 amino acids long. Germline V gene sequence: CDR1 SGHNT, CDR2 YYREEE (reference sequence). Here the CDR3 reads CASSWTRGPYEQYF.

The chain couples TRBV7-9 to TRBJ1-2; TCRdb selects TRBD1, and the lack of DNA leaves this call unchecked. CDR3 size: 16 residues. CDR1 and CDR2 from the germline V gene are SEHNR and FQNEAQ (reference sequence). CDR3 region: CASSLGDTDRDYGYTF.

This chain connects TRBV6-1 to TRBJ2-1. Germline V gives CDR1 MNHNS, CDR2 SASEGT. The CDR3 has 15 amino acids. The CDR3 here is CASSPVGLKSNEQFF.

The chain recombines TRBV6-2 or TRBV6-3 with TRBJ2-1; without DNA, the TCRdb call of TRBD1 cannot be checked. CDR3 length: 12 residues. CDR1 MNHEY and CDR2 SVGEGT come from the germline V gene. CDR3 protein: CASRRQGNEQFF.

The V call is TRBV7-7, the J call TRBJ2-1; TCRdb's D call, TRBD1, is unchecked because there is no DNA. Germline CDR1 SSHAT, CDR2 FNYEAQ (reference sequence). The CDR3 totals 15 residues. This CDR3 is CASSRGGSSYNEQFF.

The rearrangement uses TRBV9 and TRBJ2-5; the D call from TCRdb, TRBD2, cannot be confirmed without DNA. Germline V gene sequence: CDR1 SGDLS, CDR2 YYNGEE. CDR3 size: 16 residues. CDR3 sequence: CASTTGTSHGGETQYF.

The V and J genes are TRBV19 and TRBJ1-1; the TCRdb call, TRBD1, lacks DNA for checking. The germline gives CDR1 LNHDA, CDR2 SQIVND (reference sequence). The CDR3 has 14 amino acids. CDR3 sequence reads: CASTRQGMNTEAFF.

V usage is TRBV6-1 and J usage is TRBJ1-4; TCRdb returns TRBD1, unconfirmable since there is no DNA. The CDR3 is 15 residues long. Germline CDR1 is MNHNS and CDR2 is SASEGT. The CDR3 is CASRKQGRKDEKLFF.

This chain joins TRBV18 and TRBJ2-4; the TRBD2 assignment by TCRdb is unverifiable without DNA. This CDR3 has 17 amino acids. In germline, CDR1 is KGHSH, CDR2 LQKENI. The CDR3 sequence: CASSPPGLAGGGNIQYF.

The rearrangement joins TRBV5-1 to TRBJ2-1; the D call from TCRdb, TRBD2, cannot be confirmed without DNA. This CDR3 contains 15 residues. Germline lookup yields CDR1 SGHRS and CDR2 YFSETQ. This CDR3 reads CASRPAGQTYNEQFF.

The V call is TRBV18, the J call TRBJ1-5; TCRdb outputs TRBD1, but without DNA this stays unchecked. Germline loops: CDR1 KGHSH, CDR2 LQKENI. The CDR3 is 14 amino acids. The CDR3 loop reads CASSHDRNNQPQHF.

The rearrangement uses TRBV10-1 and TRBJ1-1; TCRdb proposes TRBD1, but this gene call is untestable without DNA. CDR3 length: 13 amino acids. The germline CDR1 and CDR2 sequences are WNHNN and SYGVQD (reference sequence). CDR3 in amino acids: CATRQEVNTEAFF.

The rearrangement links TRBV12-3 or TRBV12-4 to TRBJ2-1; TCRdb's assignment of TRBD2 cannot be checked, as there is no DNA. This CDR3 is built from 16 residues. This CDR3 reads CASSPRTSGTHNEQFF.

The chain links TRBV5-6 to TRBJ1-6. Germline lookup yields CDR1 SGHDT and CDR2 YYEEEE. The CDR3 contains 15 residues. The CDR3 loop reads CASSPTGTRNSPLHF.

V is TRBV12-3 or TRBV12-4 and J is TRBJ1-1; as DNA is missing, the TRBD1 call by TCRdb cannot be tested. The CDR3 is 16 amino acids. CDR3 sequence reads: CASSPDRGGGNTEAFF.

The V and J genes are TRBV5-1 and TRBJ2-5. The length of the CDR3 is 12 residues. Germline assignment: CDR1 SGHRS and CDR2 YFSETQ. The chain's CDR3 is CASSLALETQYF.

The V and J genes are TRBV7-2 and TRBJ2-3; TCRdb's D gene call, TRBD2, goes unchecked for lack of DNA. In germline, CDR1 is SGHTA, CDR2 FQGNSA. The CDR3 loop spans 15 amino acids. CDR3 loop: CASRQLAGGHDTQYF.

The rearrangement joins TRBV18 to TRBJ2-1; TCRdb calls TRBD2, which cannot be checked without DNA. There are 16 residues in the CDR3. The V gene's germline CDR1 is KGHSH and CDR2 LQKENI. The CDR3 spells CASSPRSASSYNEQFF. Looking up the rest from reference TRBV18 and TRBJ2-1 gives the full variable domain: NAGVMQNPRHLVRRRGQEARLRCSPMKGHSHVYWYRQLPEEGLKFMVYLQKENIIDESGMPKERFSAEFPKEGPSILRIQQVVRGDSAAYFCASSPRSASSYNEQFFGPGTRLTVL.

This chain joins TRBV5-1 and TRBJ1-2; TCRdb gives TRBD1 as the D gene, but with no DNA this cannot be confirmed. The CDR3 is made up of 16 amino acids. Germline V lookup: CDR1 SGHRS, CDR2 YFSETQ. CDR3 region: CASSFPPRGVEDGYTF.

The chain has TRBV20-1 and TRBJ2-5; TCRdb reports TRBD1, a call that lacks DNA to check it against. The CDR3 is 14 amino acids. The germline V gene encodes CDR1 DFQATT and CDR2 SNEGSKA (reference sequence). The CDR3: CSAPVSGAQETQYF.

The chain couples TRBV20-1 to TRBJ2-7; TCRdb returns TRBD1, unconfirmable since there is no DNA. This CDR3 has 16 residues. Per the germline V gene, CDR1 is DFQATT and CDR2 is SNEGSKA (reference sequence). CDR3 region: CSATPYLAKSSYEQYF.